A single T cell receptor beta chain is shown here with its context. Its antigen is not identified. CDR3 length: 15 amino acids. Germline CDR1 reads SGHVS; CDR2 reads FNYEAQ. The TCR beta cDNA libraries contained unique molecular identifiers. Some 500,000 cDNA molecules were obtained per 1 to 10 million input T cells. MiXCR, applied by TCRdb to the PCR reads, yields one record per CDR3 protein. The repertoire holds 820,000 or so distinct CDR3 sequences, with under 70% as singletons. The data were taken from a study of post-analysis software for immune sequencing data. Overall study: Patients with relapsing-remitting, secondary progressive and progressive-relapsing multiple sclerosis courses were all represented. Points from the study as a whole: A significant reduction in normalized Chao1 diversity was observed in multiple sclerosis patients versus controls. In patients, TRBV5-6, TRBV5-1 and TRBV20-1 belonged to five TRBV segments found more frequently than in controls.

Sample: blood. The chain combines TRBV7-6 with TRBJ2-5, with 10 bases aligning to TRBD2. TRBJ2-7 matches the DNA end more closely, so the J call is doubtful. This sequence was found in a girl aged 10-17 years with multiple sclerosis. CDR3 sequence reads: CASSLKPSGGNEQYF. CDR3 DNA sequence: TGTGCCAGCAGCTTAAAGCCTAGCGGGGGTAACGAGCAGTACTTC.